This TCR beta chain appears in the sequencing data of a study of cytomegalovirus exposure and HLA in healthy donors. Study conclusions and caveats: Later analysis revealed greater clonal expansion in HLA-associated TCR beta chains than in equally common others. The presence/absence work took it that sequencing depth was about the same across donors. By a later analysis, the bulk of CMV-associated TCR beta chains appeared HLA-restricted.

A multiplex PCR was run with 60 Vbeta primers and 13 Jbeta primers. The protocol was immunoSEQ multiplex PCR, while the TCRdb copy is restricted to in-frame clones and leaves out a portion. The sample consists of some 180,000 clones, more than 75% of them appearing once. This clone was seen a handful of times. Antigen unknown. Germline V gives CDR1 MGHRA, CDR2 YSYEKL. J lost 5 bases, V lost 2 bases, and 8 bases had no gene match. The CDR3 consists of 17 residues. V is TRBV4-1 and J is TRBJ2-1; 11 bases align to TRBD2. This sequence was found in a man between 35 and 55 years old in good health and CMV-seronegative. The sequencing sample was made of PBMCs. This CDR3 reads CASSQNAGTSGHNEQFF. Written as DNA, the CDR3 is TGCGCCAGCAGCCAAAATGCCGGGACTAGCGGACACAATGAGCAGTTCTTC.